The clone carrying this T cell receptor (beta chain) was recorded at least ten times. Its antigen remains unknown. The sample comes from a study of molecular identifiers for immune sequencing clone quantification. The study, taken as a whole, reports: In a background of around 1 million naive cells, spiked Jurkat TCR RNA from one cell was reportedly detectable.

Library preparation followed earlier protocols using designated TCR primers. One entry per CDR3 protein results from TCRdb running MiXCR on the PCR reads. The data show tens of thousands of distinct CDR3 sequences, 15% to 20% seen once. V was pared by 2 bases and J by 5 bases, with 11 bases between. Germline V lookup: CDR1 LGHNA, CDR2 YSLEER. This CDR3 comprises 14 residues. The chain links TRBV4-3 to TRBJ2-3, with D maybe TRBD1 (5 bases). The source material was naive CD8+ T cells from blood, with Jurkat cell RNA spiked in. Described subset: FACS-sorted CD8+CD4-CCR7+CD45RA+ naive T cells. The clonotype comes from a human donor in good health. Some libraries in this study had Jurkat cell RNA spiked in. The CDR3 spells CASSQYRGRDTQYF. The DNA of the CDR3 is TGCGCCAGCAGCCAATATAGGGGCAGAGATACGCAGTATTTT.